The source of this T cell receptor (beta chain) is a study of cytomegalovirus exposure and HLA in healthy donors. The CDR3 runs 14 residues. Unmatched junction bases numbered 8, after V lost 6 bases and J lost 9 bases. Germline CDR1 reads MNHNY; CDR2 reads SVGAGI (reference sequence). This clone was recorded a few times. A multiplex PCR was run with 60 Vbeta primers and 13 Jbeta primers. Sequencing was performed with immunoSEQ multiplex PCR; in TCRdb, only in-frame clones are kept and a portion is missing. This sample has 70,000 to 100,000 clones, with over 70% found just once. The V gene is TRBV6-6, the J gene TRBJ1-6, with 7 bases matching TRBD1. The receptor was isolated from a man aged 45-65 years in good health and CMV-seropositive. The material sequenced was PBMCs. CDR3 bases: TGTGCCAGCAGGGCAACAGGGGATGCTTCACCCCTCCACTTT. Translated: CASRATGDASPLHF.